The 13 T cell receptor beta chains presented below share a single source sample, sequenced in a study of CDR3 diversity in severe acne. TCRdb reprocessed the PCR reads via MiXCR and lists one record per CDR3 protein. The repertoire holds about 86,000 distinct CDR3 sequences, under 60% seen once, with roughly an eighth in the top ten. Sequenced: blood. These receptors were collected from a male donor in good health, without acne.

This chain uses TRBV30 with TRBJ2-3; a weak D match, TRBD2 (5 bases). Germline CDR1 reads GTSNPN; CDR2 reads SVGIG (reference sequence). This CDR3 spans 15 amino acids. Trimming removed 4 bases at V and 1 base at J, with 15 bases between. The CDR3 region has the DNA TGTGCCTGGATCGTCCGGGGAGCTCGCACAGATACGCAGTATTTT. Translation: CAWIVRGARTDTQYF. The entire variable domain, with the rest obtained from reference TRBV30 and TRBJ2-3, is as follows: SQTIHQWPATLVQPVGSPLSLECTVEGTSNPNLYWYRQAAGRGLQLLFYSVGIGQISSEVPQNLSASRPQDRQFILSSKKLLLSDSGFYLCAWIVRGARTDTQYFGPGTRLTVL.

This clonotype qualifies as medium-sized. V is TRBV7-3 and J is TRBJ2-1; unclear D gene. Between the trimmed V and J ends, which lost 4 bases and 9 bases, there was a span of 10 bases. The germline gives CDR1 SGHTA, CDR2 FQGTGA. The CDR3 spans 12 residues. CDR3 in amino acids: CASSSPGSEQFF. The CDR3 nucleotides are TGTGCCAGCAGCTCCCCGGGTTCTGAGCAGTTCTTC.

This clonotype was recorded a few times. This chain connects TRBV5-1 to TRBJ2-7, with 7 bases matching TRBD1. From germline, CDR1 is SGHRS and CDR2 YFSETQ. This CDR3 spans 15 amino acids. The V segment lost 0 bases and the J segment 0 bases; nucleotides outside the gene matches: 3. For the CDR3, the DNA is TGCGCCAGCAGCTTGGGTGCAGGGGGCTCCTACGAGCAGTACTTC. Translating gives CASSLGAGGSYEQYF.

The chain couples TRBV10-3 to TRBJ2-7; D is unclear. The CDR3 is 15 amino acids. V lost 3 bases, J lost 1 base, and 13 bases lay in between. Germline CDR1 ENHRY, CDR2 SYGVKD. The DNA for the CDR3 is TGTGCCATCAGTGACGCCGGCGGCAAATCCTACGAGCAGTACTTC. As protein: CAISDAGGKSYEQYF.

In this sample, this clonotype turned up a few times. The V call is TRBV25-1, the J call TRBJ2-3; 16 bases map to TRBD2. Germline assignment: CDR1 MGHDK and CDR2 SYGVNS. The CDR3 runs 19 residues. The junction had 6 bases not matched to a gene; V was cut back by 2 bases and J by 1 base. In DNA form, the CDR3 reads TGTGCCAGCAGTGAAGGGACTAGCGGGAGGGCCGGGGGCACAGATACGCAGTATTTT. This codes for CASSEGTSGRAGGTDTQYF.

At least ten counts were recorded for this clonotype. The V call is TRBV4-2, the J call TRBJ2-5; TRBD2 aligns across 9 bases. This CDR3 has 16 residues. Per the germline V gene, CDR1 is LGHNA and CDR2 is YNFKEQ. V trimming: 0 bases; J trimming: 5 bases; junction bases outside the gene matches: 7. CDR3 in amino acids: CASSQDGGGGAETQYF. The DNA for the CDR3 is TGTGCCAGCAGCCAAGATGGAGGCGGGGGGGCCGAGACCCAGTACTTC.

The chain's CDR3 is CASSREGRDEKLFF. The DNA of the CDR3 is TGTGCCAGCAGCAGGGAAGGGCGGGATGAAAAACTGTTTTTT. The rearrangement links TRBV7-9 to TRBJ1-4; D call uncertain. Germline values: CDR1 SEHNR, CDR2 FQNEAQ (reference sequence). This CDR3 comprises 14 residues. V was pared by 5 bases and J by 6 bases, with 13 bases between.

The chain joins TRBV9 to TRBJ2-7; no firm D call. The V and J ends lost 5 bases and 2 bases respectively, with 17 bases between them. The CDR3 extends over 15 amino acids. Germline V lookup: CDR1 SGDLS, CDR2 YYNGEE. The CDR3, as DNA: TGTGCCAGCAGGGGAATATGGGATCACACCTACGAGCAGTACTTC. It is translated as CASRGIWDHTYEQYF. The full variable domain, completed using reference TRBV9 and TRBJ2-7, is DSGVTQTPKHLITATGQRVTLRCSPRSGDLSVYWYQQSLDQGLQFLIQYYNGEERAKGNILERFSAQQFPDLHSELNLSSLELGDSALYFCASRGIWDHTYEQYFGPGTRLTVT.

This clonotype has just one count. The rearrangement links TRBV20-1 to TRBJ1-2, with 8 bases that match TRBD1. This CDR3 contains 12 residues. J lost 2 bases, V lost 6 bases, and 2 bases had no gene match. Germline V CDR1 and CDR2: DFQATT, SNEGSKA (reference sequence). CDR3 nucleotides: TGCAGTGCCGCAGGGGGCAACTATGGCTACACCTTC. It specifies CSAAGGNYGYTF.

Within the sample, this clonotype is medium-sized. V gene TRBV15 combines with J gene TRBJ1-6, with no clear D. This CDR3 has 14 amino acids. V was cut by 2 bases and J by 8 bases, with 10 bases left in between. Germline CDR1 is LNHNV and CDR2 is YYDKDF (reference sequence). The CDR3 protein is CATSRYGGDSPLHF. Here the CDR3 DNA reads TGTGCCACCAGCAGATATGGCGGGGATTCACCCCTCCACTTT.

By sample share, this clonotype is large. This sequence joins TRBV7-6 and TRBJ2-7; D is perhaps TRBD1 (5 bases). The CDR3 length is 11 residues. Germline CDR1 is SGHVS and CDR2 is FNYEAQ. V was clipped by 5 bases and J by 6 bases, with 8 bases between them. As DNA, the CDR3 is TGTGCCAGCAGCAGGGGAACCGAGCAGTACTTC. Encoded protein: CASSRGTEQYF.

Details on this clonotype: One junction end disagrees with the germline gene, perhaps due to a read error. The rearrangement links TRBV25-1 to TRBJ2-2; TRBD2 matches at 7 bases. CDR3 length: 13 amino acids. CDR1 is MGHDK, CDR2 SYGVNS, per germline. The CDR3 DNA sequence: TGTGCCAGCAGTATTACTAGCGACGGGGAGCTGTCTTTT. It codes for CASSITSDGELSF.

This clonotype was detected only a few times. This chain joins TRBV25-1 and TRBJ2-7; no reliable D call. Germline V gene sequence: CDR1 MGHDK, CDR2 SYGVNS. V lost 4 bases and J 9 bases, leaving 13 bases between the germline ends. The CDR3 runs 12 residues. CDR3 sequence: CASSVESLGQYF. The CDR3 nucleotides read TGTGCCAGCAGTGTAGAAAGCCTCGGGCAGTACTTC.